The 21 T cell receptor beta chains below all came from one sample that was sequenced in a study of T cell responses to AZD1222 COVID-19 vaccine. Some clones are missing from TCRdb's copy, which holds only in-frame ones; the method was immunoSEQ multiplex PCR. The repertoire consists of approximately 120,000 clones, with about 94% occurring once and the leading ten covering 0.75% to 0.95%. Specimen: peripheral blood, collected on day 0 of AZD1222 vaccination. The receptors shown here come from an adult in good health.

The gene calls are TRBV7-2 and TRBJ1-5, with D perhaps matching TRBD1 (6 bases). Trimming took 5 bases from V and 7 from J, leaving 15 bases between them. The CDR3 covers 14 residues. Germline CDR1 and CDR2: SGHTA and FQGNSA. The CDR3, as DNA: TGTGCCAGCAGCAGGGGCGGGAGGGGGCAGCCCCAGCATTTT. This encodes CASSRGGRGQPQHF.

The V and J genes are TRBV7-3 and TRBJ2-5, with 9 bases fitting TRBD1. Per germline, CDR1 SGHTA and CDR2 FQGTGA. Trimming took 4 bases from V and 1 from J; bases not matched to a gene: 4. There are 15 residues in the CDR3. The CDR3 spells CASSSTGGPQETQYF. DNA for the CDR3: TGTGCCAGCAGCTCCACAGGGGGCCCCCAAGAGACCCAGTACTTC. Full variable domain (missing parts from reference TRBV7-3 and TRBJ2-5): GAGVSQTPSNKVTEKGKYVELRCDPISGHTALYWYRQSLGQGPEFLIYFQGTGAADDSGLPNDRFFAVRPEGSVSTLKIQRTERGDSAVYLCASSSTGGPQETQYFGPGTRLLVL.

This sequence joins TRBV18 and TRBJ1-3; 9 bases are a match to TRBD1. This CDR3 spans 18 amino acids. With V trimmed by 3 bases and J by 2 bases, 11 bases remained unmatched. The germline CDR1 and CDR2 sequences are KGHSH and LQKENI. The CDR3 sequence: CASSPNRGQVWAGNTIYF. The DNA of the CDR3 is TGTGCCAGCTCACCGAACAGGGGGCAGGTGTGGGCTGGAAACACCATATATTTT.

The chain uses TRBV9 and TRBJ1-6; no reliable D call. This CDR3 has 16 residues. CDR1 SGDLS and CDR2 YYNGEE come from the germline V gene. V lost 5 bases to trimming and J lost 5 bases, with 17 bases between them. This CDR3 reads CASRRSAYGDNSPLHF. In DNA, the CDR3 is TGTGCCAGCAGAAGGAGTGCCTACGGAGATAATTCACCCCTCCACTTT.

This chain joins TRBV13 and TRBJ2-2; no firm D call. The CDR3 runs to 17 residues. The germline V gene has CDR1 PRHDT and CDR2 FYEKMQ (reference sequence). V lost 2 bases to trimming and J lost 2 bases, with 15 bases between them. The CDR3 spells CASSLTRLRDNTGELFF. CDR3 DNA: TGTGCCAGCAGCTTAACCAGATTAAGGGATAACACCGGGGAGCTGTTTTTT.

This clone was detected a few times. In DNA, the CDR3 is TGCAGCGTTGATGTAAGGGGGTTGGCAGATACGCAGTATTTT. Protein: CSVDVRGLADTQYF. The V gene is TRBV29-1, the J gene TRBJ2-3; TRBD1 is a possible D gene (6 bases). CDR3 length equals 14 residues. CDR1 is SQVTM, CDR2 ANQGSEA, per germline. Trimming shortened V by 3 bases and J by 4 bases, and 14 bases separated the two germline ends.

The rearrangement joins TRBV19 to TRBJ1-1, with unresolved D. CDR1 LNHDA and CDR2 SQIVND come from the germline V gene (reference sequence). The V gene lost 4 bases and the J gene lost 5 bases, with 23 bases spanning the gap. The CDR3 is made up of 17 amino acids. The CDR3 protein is CASSNNLMVQVVTEAFF. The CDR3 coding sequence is TGTGCCAGTAGTAACAATTTAATGGTGCAGGTGGTAACTGAAGCTTTCTTT.

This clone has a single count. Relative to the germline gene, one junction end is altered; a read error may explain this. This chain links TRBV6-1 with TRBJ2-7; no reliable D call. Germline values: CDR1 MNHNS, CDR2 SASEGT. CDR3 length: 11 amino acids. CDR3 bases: TGTGCCAGCAGTGAGAATAGAGCGAAGAACTTC. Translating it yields CASSENRAKNF.

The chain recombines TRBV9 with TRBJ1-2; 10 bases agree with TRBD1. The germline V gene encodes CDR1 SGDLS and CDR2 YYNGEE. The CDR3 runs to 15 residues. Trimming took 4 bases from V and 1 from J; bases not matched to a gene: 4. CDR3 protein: CASSPRDRGNYGYTF. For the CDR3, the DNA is TGTGCCAGCAGCCCCCGGGACAGGGGTAACTATGGCTACACCTTC.

The CDR3 DNA is TGTGCCAGTAGTATAGAGGACAGGGGCTTGCCCCAGCATTTT. Its protein product is CASSIEDRGLPQHF. The gene calls are TRBV19 and TRBJ1-5; TRBD1 aligns across 9 bases. The CDR3 totals 14 residues. Germline V CDR1 and CDR2: LNHDA, SQIVND (reference sequence). The J segment lost 9 bases and the V segment lost 0 bases, leaving 3 bases of the junction unmatched.

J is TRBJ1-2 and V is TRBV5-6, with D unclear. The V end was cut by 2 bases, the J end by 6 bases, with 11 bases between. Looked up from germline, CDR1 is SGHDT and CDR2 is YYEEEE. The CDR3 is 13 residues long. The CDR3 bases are TGTGCCAGCAGCTTACAAGGGCGCCATGGCTACACCTTC. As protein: CASSLQGRHGYTF.

CDR3 amino acids: CASSFTGAPYGYTF. As DNA, the CDR3 is TGTGCCAGCAGCTTTACAGGGGCTCCCTATGGCTACACCTTC. The J gene is TRBJ1-2, the V gene TRBV5-4; 7 bases line up with TRBD1. CDR1 and CDR2 from the germline V gene are SGHNT and YYREEE (reference sequence). The length of the CDR3 is 14 residues. J was trimmed by 4 bases and V by 2 bases; bases with no gene match: 5.

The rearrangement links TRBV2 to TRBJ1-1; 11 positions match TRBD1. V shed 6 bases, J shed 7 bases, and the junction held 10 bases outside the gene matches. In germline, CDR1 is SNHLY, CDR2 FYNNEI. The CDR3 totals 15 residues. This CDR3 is CASSDGQGAQIEAFF. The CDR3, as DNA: TGTGCCAGCAGCGATGGACAGGGGGCGCAAATTGAAGCTTTCTTT.

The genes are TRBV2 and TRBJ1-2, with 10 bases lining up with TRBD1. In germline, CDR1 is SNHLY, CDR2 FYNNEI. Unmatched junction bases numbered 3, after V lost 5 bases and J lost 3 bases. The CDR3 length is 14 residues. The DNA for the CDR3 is TGTGCCAGCAGTCCGGGACAGGGGTACTATGGCTACACCTTC. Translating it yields CASSPGQGYYGYTF.

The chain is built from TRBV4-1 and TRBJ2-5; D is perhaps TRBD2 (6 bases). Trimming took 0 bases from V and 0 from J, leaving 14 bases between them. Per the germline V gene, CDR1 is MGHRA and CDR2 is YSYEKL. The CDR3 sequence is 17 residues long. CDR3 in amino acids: CASSQDGGDLYQETQYF. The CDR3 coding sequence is TGCGCCAGCAGCCAAGATGGAGGGGACTTGTACCAAGAGACCCAGTACTTC.

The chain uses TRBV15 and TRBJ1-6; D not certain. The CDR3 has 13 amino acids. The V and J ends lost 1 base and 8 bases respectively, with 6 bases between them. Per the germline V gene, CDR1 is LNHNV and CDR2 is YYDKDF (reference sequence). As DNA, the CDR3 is TGTGCCACCAGCAGAGGCGACCATTCACCCCTCCACTTT. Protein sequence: CATSRGDHSPLHF.

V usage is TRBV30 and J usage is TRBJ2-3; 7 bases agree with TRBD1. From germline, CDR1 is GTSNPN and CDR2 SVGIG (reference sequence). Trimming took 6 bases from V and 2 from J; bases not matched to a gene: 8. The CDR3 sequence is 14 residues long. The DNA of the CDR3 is TGTGCCTGTCTACAGGGGATAAACACAGATACGCAGTATTTT. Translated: CACLQGINTDTQYF. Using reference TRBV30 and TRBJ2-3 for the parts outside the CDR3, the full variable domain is SQTIHQWPATLVQPVGSPLSLECTVEGTSNPNLYWYRQAAGRGLQLLFYSVGIGQISSEVPQNLSASRPQDRQFILSSKKLLLSDSGFYLCACLQGINTDTQYFGPGTRLTVL.

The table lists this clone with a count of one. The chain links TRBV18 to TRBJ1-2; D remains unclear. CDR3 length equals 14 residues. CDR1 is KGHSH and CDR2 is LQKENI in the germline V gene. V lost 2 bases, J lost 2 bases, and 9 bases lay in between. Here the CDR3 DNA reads TGTGCCAGCTCACCAAAAATACCGAACTATGGCTACACCTTC. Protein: CASSPKIPNYGYTF.

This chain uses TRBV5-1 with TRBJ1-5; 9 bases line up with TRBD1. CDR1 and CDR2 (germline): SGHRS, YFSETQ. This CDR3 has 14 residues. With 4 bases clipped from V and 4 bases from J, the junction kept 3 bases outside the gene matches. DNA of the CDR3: TGCGCCAGCAGCGAAGACAGGGGGAATCAGCCCCAGCATTTT. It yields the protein CASSEDRGNQPQHF.

The CDR3 sequence is CSARGNREQFF. The CDR3 DNA reads TGCAGTGCTAGAGGTAACAGGGAGCAGTTCTTC. The chain recombines TRBV20-1 with TRBJ2-1; perhaps TRBD1 as D (5 bases). CDR1 is DFQATT, CDR2 SNEGSKA, per germline (reference sequence). This CDR3 region has 11 residues. The V end lost 1 base, the J end lost 10 bases, and 8 bases lay between the germline ends.

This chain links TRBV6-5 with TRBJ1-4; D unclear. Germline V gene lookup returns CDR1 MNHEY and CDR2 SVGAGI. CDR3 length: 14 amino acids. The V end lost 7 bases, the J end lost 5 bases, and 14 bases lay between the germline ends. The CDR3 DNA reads TGTGCCAGCAAAACATGGGGTGGAAATGAAAAACTGTTTTTT. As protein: CASKTWGGNEKLFF.